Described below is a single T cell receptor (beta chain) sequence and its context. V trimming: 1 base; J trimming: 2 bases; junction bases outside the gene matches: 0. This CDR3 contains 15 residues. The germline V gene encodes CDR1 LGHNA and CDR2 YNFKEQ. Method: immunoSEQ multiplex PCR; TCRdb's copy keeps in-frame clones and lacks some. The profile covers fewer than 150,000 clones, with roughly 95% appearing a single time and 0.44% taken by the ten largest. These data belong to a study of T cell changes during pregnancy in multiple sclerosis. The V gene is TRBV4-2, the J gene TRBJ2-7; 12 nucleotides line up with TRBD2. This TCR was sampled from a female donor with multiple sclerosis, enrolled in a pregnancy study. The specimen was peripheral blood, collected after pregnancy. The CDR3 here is CASSQGLAGAYEQYF. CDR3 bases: TGTGCCAGCAGCCAAGGACTAGCGGGGGCCTACGAGCAGTACTTC.